The clone carrying this T cell receptor beta chain occurred many times. As yet, its antigen is unknown. The record originates from a study of read filtering for tumor transcriptome and immune sequencing. At the level of the study: After DNase treatment, RNA was made into whole-transcriptome libraries. IR-seq gave about 4.05 to 11 million TCR reads per sample; RNA-seq gave about 80 to 1273.

Study results and caveats: About 81.9% of IR-seq clonotypes had one read, totaling 3% to 4.5% of reads; RNA-seq: 74.6% and 44.6%.

Molecular barcoded adaptors covering alpha/delta and beta/gamma chains were used on roughly 400 ng RNA. TCRdb re-analysed the reads in MiXCR, keeping a single row per CDR3 protein. This table holds more than 100,000 distinct CDR3 sequences, about 13% found once. Germline V lookup: CDR1 SQVTM, CDR2 ANQGSEA. The CDR3 is 15 residues long. V lost 3 bases to trimming and J lost 4 bases, with 18 bases between them. The V call is TRBV29-1, the J call TRBJ1-1; a possible D gene is TRBD1 (5 bases). The sequence derives from a donor at least 40 years old with multiple myeloma. The specimen sequenced was a population of CD138-negative cells sorted from bone marrow. Here the CDR3 DNA reads TGCAGCGTTGATTCACGCCGGCAGGGAGGCACTGAAGCTTTCTTT. This sequence encodes CSVDSRRQGGTEAFF.